One sample yielded the 29 T cell receptor beta chains listed below, sequenced in a study of Ad26.COV2.S vaccination and SARS-CoV-2 variants. The treatment here: some 20 received Ad26.COV2.S at low or high dose, single or two shots; several received placebo; per-sample allocation not given. Sample collection was performed on day 63 after the first vaccine or placebo injection. Only in-frame clones appear in the TCRdb table, and some are missing; sequencing was by immunoSEQ multiplex PCR. Here the sample spans 250,000 to 300,000 clones, about 90% being singletons. The sample in question was peripheral blood, obtained in a trial of Ad26.COV2.S vaccine versus placebo. The receptor source for this set is a person between 18 and 60 years old who received the Ad26.COV2.S COVID-19 vaccine or a placebo.

The chain uses TRBV2 and TRBJ1-1, with D maybe TRBD1 (6 bases). The CDR3 spans 15 residues. V was cut by 1 base and J by 11 bases, with 20 bases left in between. Germline CDR1 reads SNHLY; CDR2 reads FYNNEI. The CDR3 loop is CASSEEGGLVVRAFF. The CDR3 nucleotides read TGTGCCAGCAGTGAAGAGGGGGGTTTGGTTGTTAGGGCTTTCTTT.

V gene TRBV6-6 combines with J gene TRBJ1-1; D uncertain. V lost 0 bases and J 2 bases, leaving 10 bases between the germline ends. The CDR3 runs 15 residues. CDR1 and CDR2 (germline): MNHNY, SVGAGI (reference sequence). This chain's CDR3 is CASSYSSGINTEAFF. For the CDR3, the DNA is TGTGCCAGCAGTTACTCGTCCGGGATAAACACTGAAGCTTTCTTT.

This rearrangement joins TRBV12-5 to TRBJ1-2; D not certain. Germline loops: CDR1 LGHNT, CDR2 FRNRAP. V was clipped by 0 bases and J by 3 bases, with 11 bases between them. This CDR3 comprises 15 residues. This CDR3 reads CASGLVSGIDYGYTF. For the CDR3, the DNA is TGTGCTAGTGGTTTGGTATCGGGGATCGACTATGGCTACACCTTC. Full variable domain (rest looked up from reference TRBV12-5 and TRBJ1-2): DARVTQTPRHKVTEMGQEVTMRCQPILGHNTVFWYRQTMMQGLELLAYFRNRAPLDDSGMPKDRFSAEMPDATLATLKIQPSEPRDSAVYFCASGLVSGIDYGYTFGSGTRLTVV.

This clone was seen a single time. The chain has TRBV5-1 and TRBJ1-1, with TRBD1 matching over 7 bases. CDR1 SGHRS and CDR2 YFSETQ come from the germline V gene. V shed 0 bases and J 7 bases; nucleotides not matched to a gene: 24. The CDR3 totals 20 residues. In DNA form, the CDR3 reads TGCGCCAGCAGCTTGGCCGGGACAGCCTTACCTCTACCTACCCCCTATGAAGCTTTCTTT. It yields the protein CASSLAGTALPLPTPYEAFF.

The genes are TRBV28 and TRBJ1-6; 7 bases map to TRBD1. V lost 7 bases and J lost 10; bases outside the gene matches: 4. CDR3 size: 12 residues. CDR1 and CDR2 from the germline V gene are MDHEN and SYDVKM. The CDR3 reads CASTQGRSPLHF. Here the CDR3 DNA reads TGTGCCAGCACACAGGGGAGGTCACCCCTCCACTTT.

This clone was counted a single time. This chain connects TRBV7-2 to TRBJ2-1; no definite D call. CDR1 is SGHTA, CDR2 FQGNSA, per germline. Trimming left V 8 bases short and J 7 bases short, with 9 bases between. The CDR3 runs 11 residues. The CDR3 protein is CASGWGNEQFF. DNA for the CDR3: TGTGCCAGCGGTTGGGGAAATGAGCAGTTCTTC.

This chain links TRBV21-1 with TRBJ2-7. TRBV21-1 is deemed a pseudogene. The CDR3 loop spans 15 amino acids. CDR3 in amino acids: CASSWNVYLPYEQYF. The CDR3 bases are TGTGCCAGCAGCTGGAACGTCTACCTACCCTACGAGCAGTACTTC.

In its sample, this clone was seen a few times. The rearrangement uses TRBV6-1 and TRBJ1-1; the D gene is possibly TRBD1 (6 bases). CDR1 and CDR2 from the germline V gene are MNHNS and SASEGT. This CDR3 is built from 17 residues. V shed 4 bases and J shed 0 bases, with 18 bases lying between them. The CDR3 DNA reads TGTGCCAGCAGTGGCCCCGGGACACCTTCTATGAACACTGAAGCTTTCTTT. Translation gives CASSGPGTPSMNTEAFF.

The chain joins TRBV12-3 or TRBV12-4 to TRBJ1-1, with 9 bases lining up with TRBD1. The CDR3 has 13 amino acids. V shed 7 bases, J shed 4 bases, and the junction held 4 bases outside the gene matches. The CDR3 region is CASNRQGGTEAFF. In DNA form, the CDR3 reads TGTGCCAGCAATAGACAGGGGGGCACTGAAGCTTTCTTT.

The V and J genes are TRBV4-1 and TRBJ2-4, with 8 bases aligning to TRBD2. The CDR3 has 20 residues. CDR1 and CDR2 (germline): MGHRA, YSYEKL. Trimming cost V 4 bases and J 0 bases; bases outside gene matches: 17. CDR3: CASSLGLTGTRDLAKNIQYF. Written as DNA, the CDR3 is TGCGCCAGCAGCCTCGGACTTACCGGGACTAGGGACCTAGCCAAAAACATTCAGTACTTC.

Note on this clone: Other DNA sequences in this specimen translate into the identical CDR3. The chain employs TRBV7-2 and TRBJ2-3, with 10 bases identical to TRBD1. The CDR3 consists of 14 residues. CDR1 SGHTA and CDR2 FQGNSA come from the germline V gene. V lost 5 bases to trimming and J lost 3 bases; unmatched junction nucleotides: 2. The CDR3 nucleotides are TGTGCCAGCAGCCGGGACAGGGGAACAGATACGCAGTATTTT. Its translation: CASSRDRGTDTQYF.

This chain uses TRBV19 with TRBJ1-4; TRBD1 agrees at 10 bases. After removal of 4 bases from V and 7 bases from J, the junction contained 18 bases not matched to a gene. Germline V gene sequence: CDR1 LNHDA, CDR2 SQIVND (reference sequence). CDR3 length: 19 amino acids. The CDR3 loop reads CASSTRGTGVPLRAEKLFF. The CDR3 coding sequence is TGTGCCAGTAGTACCCGAGGGACAGGGGTTCCCTTACGGGCTGAAAAACTGTTTTTT. The full variable domain, completed using reference TRBV19 and TRBJ1-4, is DGGITQSPKYLFRKEGQNVTLSCEQNLNHDAMYWYRQDPGQGLRLIYYSQIVNDFQKGDIAEGYSVSREKKESFPLTVTSAQKNPTAFYLCASSTRGTGVPLRAEKLFFGSGTQLSVL.

The chain couples TRBV30 to TRBJ1-4; D unclear. This CDR3 comprises 12 residues. The germline gives CDR1 GTSNPN, CDR2 SVGIG (reference sequence). V lost 0 bases, J lost 8 bases, and 7 bases lay in between. For the CDR3, the DNA is TGTGCCTGGAGTGTAACAGAGGAAAAACTGTTTTTT. This encodes CAWSVTEEKLFF.

The gene calls are TRBV3-1 (or the pseudogene TRBV3-2) and TRBJ2-5, with TRBD2 matching 7 bases. CDR3 size: 17 residues. Germline CDR1 is LGHDT and CDR2 is YNNKEL (reference sequence). V lost 3 bases, J lost 6 bases, and 16 bases stayed unmatched. The CDR3 reads CASSHLGSGKPPKTQYF. CDR3 sequence (DNA): TGTGCCAGCAGCCACCTCGGGAGCGGGAAACCCCCAAAGACCCAGTACTTC.

The chain links TRBV12-3 or TRBV12-4 to TRBJ2-4; TRBD2 matches 8 bases. The CDR3 runs 12 residues. V trimming: 7 bases; J trimming: 6 bases; junction bases outside the gene matches: 2. The CDR3 DNA sequence: TGTGCCAGCACCGGGGGGGGAAACATTCAGTACTTC. Translating gives CASTGGGNIQYF.

This chain connects TRBV11-2 to TRBJ2-3; 8 nucleotides line up with TRBD2. This CDR3 has 17 amino acids. J lost 5 bases, V lost 4 bases, and 14 bases had no gene match. The V gene's germline CDR1 is SGHAT and CDR2 FQNNGV. The CDR3 is CASSSGFAGGWVDTQYF. The CDR3 region has the DNA TGTGCCAGCAGCTCCGGCTTTGCGGGGGGATGGGTAGATACGCAGTATTTT. Looking up the rest from reference TRBV11-2 and TRBJ2-3 gives the full variable domain: EAGVAQSPRYKIIEKRQSVAFWCNPISGHATLYWYQQILGQGPKLLIQFQNNGVVDDSQLPKDRFSAERLKGVDSTLKIQPAKLEDSAVYLCASSSGFAGGWVDTQYFGPGTRLTVL.

The chain has TRBV7-2 and TRBJ1-2; 7 nucleotides align to TRBD1. The V and J ends lost 6 bases and 4 bases, in that order; junction bases with no gene match: 11. Germline CDR1 and CDR2: SGHTA and FQGNSA. The CDR3 spans 15 residues. The chain's CDR3 is CASRIGGAGSYGYTF. Written as DNA, the CDR3 is TGTGCCAGCAGGATAGGGGGCGCGGGGTCCTATGGCTACACCTTC.

This chain uses TRBV5-1 with TRBJ2-1; 8 bases agree with TRBD1. Per the germline V gene, CDR1 is SGHRS and CDR2 is YFSETQ. This CDR3 contains 15 residues. V gave up 4 bases and J gave up 9 bases; unmatched junction bases: 12. The CDR3 DNA reads as TGCGCCAGCAGCCCCCGGACAGGGTTAGGAAGTGAGCAGTTCTTC. Translating it yields CASSPRTGLGSEQFF. Using reference TRBV5-1 and TRBJ2-1 for the parts outside the CDR3, the full variable domain is KAGVTQTPRYLIKTRGQQVTLSCSPISGHRSVSWYQQTPGQGLQFLFEYFSETQRNKGNFPGRFSGRQFSNSRSEMNVSTLELGDSALYLCASSPRTGLGSEQFFGPGTRLTVL.

The count of this clone is one. The gene calls are TRBV5-1 and TRBJ1-1, with TRBD1 identical over 7 bases. J lost 4 bases, V lost 4 bases, and 4 bases had no gene match. Germline loops: CDR1 SGHRS, CDR2 YFSETQ. The CDR3 consists of 13 residues. The CDR3 is CASSRQGSTEAFF. The CDR3 DNA reads TGCGCCAGCAGCCGACAGGGCAGCACTGAAGCTTTCTTT.

J is TRBJ1-1 and V is TRBV29-1; 8 nucleotides line up with TRBD1. The CDR3 length is 16 residues. V trimming: 4 bases; J trimming: 1 base; junction bases outside the gene matches: 11. In germline, CDR1 is SQVTM, CDR2 ANQGSEA. The chain's CDR3 is CSVGFTAGGRNTEAFF. CDR3 nucleotide sequence: TGCAGCGTTGGGTTTACGGCAGGGGGCCGGAACACTGAAGCTTTCTTT. Drawing the rest from reference TRBV29-1 and TRBJ1-1, the complete variable domain is SAVISQKPSRDICQRGTSLTIQCQVDSQVTMMFWYRQQPGQSLTLIATANQGSEATYESGFVIDKFPISRPNLTFSTLTVSNMSPEDSSIYLCSVGFTAGGRNTEAFFGQGTRLTVV.

This chain joins TRBV27 and TRBJ1-5; D is ambiguous. The germline V gene encodes CDR1 MNHEY and CDR2 SMNVEV (reference sequence). The CDR3 is 13 amino acids. V gave up 4 bases and J gave up 1 base, with 5 bases separating them. The CDR3 bases are TGTGCCAGCAGTTGGGCCAGCAATCAGCCCCAGCATTTT. Its translation: CASSWASNQPQHF.

The gene calls are TRBV27 and TRBJ2-7, with TRBD2 identical over 15 bases. Germline assignment: CDR1 MNHEY and CDR2 SMNVEV (reference sequence). The CDR3 contains 17 residues. Trimming cost V 5 bases and J 2 bases; bases outside gene matches: 7. DNA for the CDR3: TGTGCCAGCAGTCTCTCCGGGACTAGCGGGGGGACCTACGAGCAGTACTTC. It translates to CASSLSGTSGGTYEQYF.

The chain has TRBV5-8 and TRBJ2-3, with 12 positions matching TRBD2. Germline V gene data show CDR1 as SGHTS and CDR2 as YDEGEE. CDR3 size: 15 residues. V lost 1 base to trimming and J lost 3 bases; unmatched junction nucleotides: 0. The CDR3 nucleotides read TGTGCCAGCAGCTTGCTAGCGGGAGGGACAGATACGCAGTATTTT. It translates to CASSLLAGGTDTQYF.

V gene TRBV5-1 combines with J gene TRBJ1-6; 9 bases match TRBD1. V gave up 4 bases and J gave up 7 bases; unmatched junction bases: 3. Germline CDR1 is SGHRS and CDR2 is YFSETQ. The CDR3 spans 14 residues. The CDR3 is CASSRDRENSPLHF. CDR3 DNA sequence: TGCGCCAGCAGCCGGGACAGGGAAAATTCACCCCTCCACTTT.

This chain uses TRBV5-8 with TRBJ2-2; the D gene is possibly TRBD1 (6 bases). The CDR3 length is 15 residues. Germline CDR1 and CDR2: SGHTS and YDEGEE. The ends were cut back, 5 bases at V and 4 bases at J, with 15 bases in the middle. CDR3 nucleotides: TGTGCCAGCAGACAGGGTTCATGGAGCACCGGGGAGCTGTTTTTT. Its protein product is CASRQGSWSTGELFF.

This sequence joins TRBV2 and TRBJ2-2; D may be TRBD2 (6 bases). V lost 9 bases to trimming and J lost 3 bases, with 20 bases between them. Per the germline V gene, CDR1 is SNHLY and CDR2 is FYNNEI. The CDR3 covers 16 residues. The CDR3 region is CASTSSGAQYTGELFF. Here the CDR3 DNA reads TGTGCCAGTACTTCTTCGGGAGCCCAGTACACCGGGGAGCTGTTTTTT.

This chain links TRBV5-1 with TRBJ2-1, with 10 nucleotides matching TRBD2. The CDR3 runs 16 residues. CDR1 and CDR2 from the germline V gene are SGHRS and YFSETQ. V shed 2 bases, J shed 7 bases, and the junction held 9 bases outside the gene matches. CDR3 nucleotides: TGCGCCAGCAGCTTCCTAGCGGGAGTAGTGGGGAATGAGCAGTTCTTC. Translation gives CASSFLAGVVGNEQFF. Based on the CDR3 plus reference TRBV5-1 and TRBJ2-1, the full variable domain is KAGVTQTPRYLIKTRGQQVTLSCSPISGHRSVSWYQQTPGQGLQFLFEYFSETQRNKGNFPGRFSGRQFSNSRSEMNVSTLELGDSALYLCASSFLAGVVGNEQFFGPGTRLTVL.

The chain is built from TRBV10-3 and TRBJ1-2; D perhaps matches TRBD1 (6 bases). The germline gives CDR1 ENHRY, CDR2 SYGVKD. This CDR3 is built from 13 residues. Between the trimmed V and J ends, which lost 4 bases and 4 bases, there was a span of 10 bases. CDR3 nucleotides: TGTGCCATCAGTGCACAGGGCACCTATGGCTACACCTTC. This translates into CAISAQGTYGYTF.

The J gene is TRBJ1-1, the V gene TRBV5-1, with D uncertain. V lost 0 bases, J lost 3 bases, and 12 bases lay in between. The germline V gene has CDR1 SGHRS and CDR2 YFSETQ. The CDR3 has 15 residues. Written as DNA, the CDR3 is TGCGCCAGCAGCTTGGGGGCCCTCGAATACACTGAAGCTTTCTTT. Translating gives CASSLGALEYTEAFF.